A single sample gave rise to the 25 T cell receptor beta chains below, sequenced in a study of cytomegalovirus exposure and HLA in healthy donors. Amplification used 60 Vbeta primers and 13 Jbeta primers. Sequencing used immunoSEQ multiplex PCR; TCRdb keeps in-frame clones, though not all of them. The sample shows 100,000 to 140,000 clones, 60% to 75% of them seen only once. Sequencing was carried out using PBMCs. The receptors derive from a man younger than 40 in good health and CMV-seronegative.

The gene calls are TRBV6-1 and TRBJ1-1, with D perhaps TRBD1 (6 bases). The CDR3 is 14 residues long. Trimming pared 5 bases from V and 7 bases from J, leaving 17 bases between. Per the germline V gene, CDR1 is MNHNS and CDR2 is SASEGT. The chain's CDR3 is CASSFTRGMGEAFF. Here the CDR3 DNA reads TGTGCCAGCAGTTTCACAAGGGGGATGGGTGAAGCTTTCTTT.

This chain links TRBV4-1 with TRBJ1-2; maybe TRBD1 (6 bases). CDR1 MGHRA and CDR2 YSYEKL come from the germline V gene. The CDR3 sequence is 13 residues long. V was shortened by 4 bases and J by 5 bases, with 11 bases between the two germline ends. The CDR3, as DNA: TGCGCCAGCAGCCCCGGACAGATATATGGCTACACCTTC. Translation: CASSPGQIYGYTF.

The chain links TRBV10-1 to TRBJ1-1; tentatively, D is TRBD1 (6 bases). The CDR3 is 13 amino acids. Germline V CDR1 and CDR2: WNHNN, SYGVQD (reference sequence). With 8 bases removed from V and 1 base from J, the gap between germline ends came to 11 bases. The CDR3 DNA is TGCGCCAGCTCCCGCAGGGGGAACACTGAAGCTTTCTTT. Residues: CASSRRGNTEAFF.

The chain has TRBV18 and TRBJ1-5; 10 positions agree with TRBD1. The CDR3 has 15 amino acids. With 3 bases clipped from V and 7 bases from J, the junction kept 6 bases outside the gene matches. Germline CDR1 KGHSH, CDR2 LQKENI. CDR3 residues: CASSPDRGLGQPQHF. The CDR3 DNA reads TGTGCCAGCTCACCGGACAGGGGGTTGGGCCAGCCCCAGCATTTT.

This clone was seen only a few times. This chain joins TRBV2 and TRBJ1-2, with D unresolved. Trimming left V 3 bases short and J 7 bases short, with 12 bases between. CDR3 length equals 13 residues. Per germline, CDR1 SNHLY and CDR2 FYNNEI. The CDR3 DNA reads TGTGCCAGCAGTGATAAGGAGACTGCTGGCTACACCTTC. Amino acids: CASSDKETAGYTF. Full variable domain (rest looked up from reference TRBV2 and TRBJ1-2): EPEVTQTPSHQVTQMGQEVILRCVPISNHLYFYWYRQILGQKVEFLVSFYNNEISEKSEIFDDQFSVERPDGSNFTLKIRSTKLEDSAMYFCASSDKETAGYTFGSGTRLTVV.

This clone has just a few counts. The gene calls are TRBV7-9 and TRBJ2-1, with 7 positions matching TRBD2. The CDR3 spans 18 residues. Germline lookup yields CDR1 SEHNR and CDR2 FQNEAQ (reference sequence). J was trimmed by 1 base and V by 5 bases; bases with no gene match: 14. The CDR3 DNA is TGTGCCAGCAGCACCTTTGGAGGGGCGGGGGTATCCTACAATGAGCAGTTCTTC. This gives the protein CASSTFGGAGVSYNEQFF.

This chain uses TRBV13 with TRBJ2-7; D might be TRBD1 (6 bases). The length of the CDR3 is 15 residues. V lost 4 bases and J 0 bases, leaving 13 bases between the germline ends. Germline-derived CDR1 and CDR2 are PRHDT and FYEKMQ (reference sequence). The CDR3 DNA reads as TGTGCCAGCAGCTCACTAACAGGGTACTCCTACGAGCAGTACTTC. Translation gives CASSSLTGYSYEQYF. Drawing the rest from reference TRBV13 and TRBJ2-7, the complete variable domain is AAGVIQSPRHLIKEKRETATLKCYPIPRHDTVYWYQQGPGQDPQFLISFYEKMQSDKGSIPDRFSAQQFSDYHSELNMSSLELGDSALYFCASSSLTGYSYEQYFGPGTRLTVT.

The chain recombines TRBV23-1 with TRBJ1-3, with 8 bases aligning to TRBD1. Being an ORF, TRBV23-1 has a function that is uncertain. CDR3 length: 18 residues. The V gene end was trimmed by 4 bases and the J gene end by 0 bases; junction bases not matched to a gene: 11. CDR3 in amino acids: CASSPLGQGADSGNTIYF. The CDR3 DNA sequence: TGCGCCAGCAGTCCCTTAGGGCAGGGGGCTGACTCTGGAAACACCATATATTTT.

V usage is TRBV28 and J usage is TRBJ2-7; D perhaps matches TRBD2 (7 bases). V dropped 7 bases and J dropped 5 bases, with 15 bases sitting between them. Germline CDR1 reads MDHEN; CDR2 reads SYDVKM. The CDR3 extends over 13 amino acids. CDR3 sequence (DNA): TGTGCCAGCAAGCGGTGGGGGGGCCACGAGCAGTACTTC. As protein: CASKRWGGHEQYF.

The chain employs TRBV7-8 and TRBJ1-2; D is perhaps TRBD1 (6 bases). V dropped 2 bases and J dropped 2 bases, with 9 bases sitting between them. Per the germline V gene, CDR1 is SGHVS and CDR2 is FQNEAQ. The CDR3 is 14 amino acids. In DNA form, the CDR3 reads TGTGCCAGCAGCTTACAGGGGACGAACTATGGCTACACCTTC. This encodes CASSLQGTNYGYTF.

The J gene is TRBJ1-2, the V gene TRBV30; 7 positions match TRBD1. Germline V gene lookup returns CDR1 GTSNPN and CDR2 SVGIG (reference sequence). There are 13 residues in the CDR3. Losses at the gene ends were 1 base for V and 2 bases for J; bases not matched to a gene: 1. This CDR3 is CAWSGDSNYGYTF. DNA of the CDR3: TGTGCCTGGAGTGGGGACAGCAACTATGGCTACACCTTC.

This clone was observed a single time. At one end, the junction sequence differs from germline, possibly due to a read error. This rearrangement joins TRBV7-9 to TRBJ2-7, with unresolved D. The CDR3 is 12 amino acids. CDR1 is SEHNR and CDR2 is FQNEAQ in the germline V gene (reference sequence). This CDR3 is CSSSLGTPEQYF. CDR3 nucleotide sequence: TGTTCCAGCAGCTTAGGAACTCCCGAGCAGTACTTC.

DNA of the CDR3: TGTGCCTGGACCTACGATTCACCCCTCCACTTT. Its protein product is CAWTYDSPLHF. The rearrangement uses TRBV30 and TRBJ1-6, with D hard to call. V lost 4 bases, J lost 8 bases, and 6 bases lay in between. In germline, CDR1 is GTSNPN, CDR2 SVGIG (reference sequence). This CDR3 contains 11 residues. Full variable domain (outside the CDR3, taken from reference TRBV30 and TRBJ1-6): SQTIHQWPATLVQPVGSPLSLECTVEGTSNPNLYWYRQAAGRGLQLLFYSVGIGQISSEVPQNLSASRPQDRQFILSSKKLLLSDSGFYLCAWTYDSPLHFGNGTRLTVT.

As to this clone: This could be a read error, since a much larger clone is one nucleotide away. The chain uses TRBV5-1 and TRBJ1-4, with D tentatively TRBD1 (5 bases). CDR1 SGHRS and CDR2 YFSETQ come from the germline V gene. This CDR3 comprises 14 residues. The CDR3 reads CASSLGPTNLELLF. In DNA form, the CDR3 reads TGCGCCAGCAGCCTGGGACCGACTAATTTGGAACTGCTTTTT.

The table lists this clone with a few counts. CDR3 in amino acids: CASSLVPGGAGELFF. The DNA for the CDR3 is TGTGCCAGCAGCTTAGTTCCAGGGGGTGCCGGGGAGCTGTTTTTT. This chain joins TRBV7-7 and TRBJ2-2; 7 bases fit TRBD1. Germline V gene data show CDR1 as SSHAT and CDR2 as FNYEAQ (reference sequence). The V segment lost 1 base and the J segment 6 bases; nucleotides outside the gene matches: 5. This CDR3 has 15 residues.

The chain employs TRBV20-1 and TRBJ2-7; TRBD2 matches 9 bases. From germline, CDR1 is DFQATT and CDR2 SNEGSKA (reference sequence). There are 11 residues in the CDR3. V gave up 8 bases and J gave up 4 bases; unmatched junction bases: 3. The CDR3 spells CSSTSGYEQYF. CDR3 bases: TGCAGTTCGACTAGCGGTTACGAGCAGTACTTC.

This chain connects TRBV28 to TRBJ2-7; TRBD1 matches 9 bases. Unmatched junction bases numbered 6, after V lost 6 bases and J lost 6 bases. This CDR3 region has 13 residues. Germline CDR1 is MDHEN and CDR2 is SYDVKM. In nucleotides, the CDR3 is TGTGCCAGCAGCCAAGGACAGGGGAGCGAGCAGTACTTC. As protein: CASSQGQGSEQYF.

The chain combines TRBV7-9 with TRBJ2-6; TRBD2 matches at 8 bases. V shed 3 bases, J shed 0 bases, and the junction held 7 bases outside the gene matches. From germline, CDR1 is SEHNR and CDR2 FQNEAQ (reference sequence). The CDR3 covers 18 residues. The DNA for the CDR3 is TGTGCCAGCAGCTTCTTCGCGGGAGGCCGCTCTGGGGCCAACGTCCTGACTTTC. This sequence encodes CASSFFAGGRSGANVLTF.

This chain uses TRBV18 with TRBJ2-3; D is possibly TRBD2 (5 bases). Trimming removed 0 bases at V and 4 bases at J, with 8 bases between. This CDR3 has 14 amino acids. Looked up from germline, CDR1 is KGHSH and CDR2 is LQKENI. The CDR3 region is CASSPPAGADTQYF. CDR3 nucleotide sequence: TGTGCCAGCTCACCACCGGCGGGCGCAGATACGCAGTATTTT.

J is TRBJ1-2 and V is TRBV5-3, with TRBD1 matching over 9 bases. TRBV5-3 falls under the ORF class, with uncertain function. Trimming took 3 bases from V and 3 from J; bases not matched to a gene: 6. The length of the CDR3 is 15 residues. The CDR3 DNA sequence: TGTGCCAGAAGCTCCCTCAGGGACAGGGACTATGGCTACACCTTC. Translating gives CARSSLRDRDYGYTF.

The table lists this clone with a few counts. The chain carries TRBV5-5 and TRBJ1-4, with a weak D call TRBD1 (6 bases). The germline gives CDR1 SGHKS, CDR2 YYEKEE (reference sequence). V lost 7 bases and J 7 bases, leaving 11 bases between the germline ends. There are 12 residues in the CDR3. In DNA form, the CDR3 reads TGTGCCAGCGAGGGGGTTGGTGAAAAACTGTTTTTT. This gives the protein CASEGVGEKLFF. Based on the CDR3 plus reference TRBV5-5 and TRBJ1-4, the full variable domain is DAGVTQSPTHLIKTRGQQVTLRCSPISGHKSVSWYQQVLGQGPQFIFQYYEKEERGRGNFPDRFSARQFPNYSSELNVNALLLGDSALYLCASEGVGEKLFFGSGTQLSVL.

As regards this clone: Sequence at one end of the junction differs from germline and may be a read error. The V call is TRBV7-9, the J call TRBJ1-2; 7 nucleotides line up with TRBD1. The CDR3 has 18 amino acids. Germline CDR1 SEHNR, CDR2 FQNEAQ (reference sequence). This chain's CDR3 is CAMIRDREGEITSYGYPF. DNA of the CDR3: TGTGCTATGATTCGGGACAGAGAGGGGGAGATAACTAGCTATGGCTACCCCTTC.

This clone has just one count. The chain combines TRBV7-6 with TRBJ2-2; no firm D call. The CDR3 has 14 residues. The V gene lost 0 bases and the J gene lost 4 bases, with 6 bases spanning the gap. CDR1 SGHVS and CDR2 FNYEAQ come from the germline V gene. The CDR3 DNA reads as TGTGCCAGCAGCTTAGCGGAGCTCACCGGGGAGCTGTTTTTT. This codes for CASSLAELTGELFF.

J is TRBJ2-7 and V is TRBV19; TRBD2 is a possible D gene (5 bases). Germline CDR1 reads LNHDA; CDR2 reads SQIVND (reference sequence). This CDR3 spans 14 amino acids. Trimming stripped 9 bases from V and 0 bases from J, with 15 bases between. The DNA for the CDR3 is TGTGCCAGCTCGAGAGCGGCAAGCTCCTACGAGCAGTACTTC. Translating it yields CASSRAASSYEQYF. Combining the CDR3 with reference TRBV19 and TRBJ2-7 gives the whole variable domain DGGITQSPKYLFRKEGQNVTLSCEQNLNHDAMYWYRQDPGQGLRLIYYSQIVNDFQKGDIAEGYSVSREKKESFPLTVTSAQKNPTAFYLCASSRAASSYEQYFGPGTRLTVT.

The chain couples TRBV18 to TRBJ2-7; 8 bases fit TRBD1. Germline trimming cut 4 bases from V and 2 bases from J; bases unmatched to any gene: 4. The germline V gene encodes CDR1 KGHSH and CDR2 LQKENI. The CDR3 contains 14 residues. CDR3 in amino acids: CASSLDRDTYEQYF. The CDR3 DNA reads as TGTGCCAGCTCACTGGACAGGGACACCTACGAGCAGTACTTC.